A selection of T cell receptor beta chains follows, all from one sample in a study of CD8 T cells in ankylosing spondylitis. MiXCR was run by TCRdb on the 5' RACE reads, yielding one entry per CDR3 protein. The repertoire holds under 450,000 distinct CDR3 sequences, around 20% seen once, with around 13% in the top ten. Material for sequencing was blood, either unsorted or a sorted T cell fraction (not recorded which). The receptors stem from a male donor with ankylosing spondylitis or in good health (not recorded which). The CDR3 runs from the conserved cysteine through the conserved F or W. The D gene is left open where the match is weak. Part of the rows lack a size; the others show once, few, many or a class for expanded clones.

clone size: -
D gene: TRBD2
J gene: TRBJ2-7
V gene: TRBV7-4
CDR3 DNA: TGTGCCAGCAGCTTAGGGGGGGGTTTCCAGCTCCAAACCTACGAGCAGTACTTC
CDR3 protein: CASSLGGGFQLQTYEQYF

clone size: few
D gene: TRBD1
J gene: TRBJ1-2
V gene: TRBV12-3/TRBV12-4
CDR3 DNA: TGTGCCAGCAGTTTATGGCAGGGGGGCAACTATGGCTACACCTTC
CDR3 protein: CASSLWQGGNYGYTF

clone size: -
D gene: -
J gene: TRBJ2-7
V gene: TRBV20-1
CDR3 DNA: TGCAGTGCTAGAGATCCGACAGTGCGGGCTCTCGAGCAGTACTTC
CDR3 protein: CSARDPTVRALEQYF

clone size: -
D gene: -
J gene: TRBJ2-1
V gene: TRBV11-2
CDR3 DNA: TGTGCCAGCAGCCCCCGGATAAATGACGACAATGAGCAGTTCTTC
CDR3 protein: CASSPRINDDNEQFF

clone size: few
D gene: -
J gene: TRBJ2-5
V gene: TRBV27
CDR3 DNA: TGTGCCAGCAAGGAGGTCGGCAGTGAGACCCAGTACTTC
CDR3 protein: CASKEVGSETQYF

clone size: few
D gene: -
J gene: TRBJ2-5
V gene: TRBV7-8
CDR3 DNA: TGTGCCAGCAGCCGAACTCCGGACTTCCAAGAGACCCAGTACTTC
CDR3 protein: CASSRTPDFQETQYF

clone size: few
D gene: -
J gene: TRBJ1-1
V gene: TRBV7-8
CDR3 DNA: TGTGCCAGCAGCTCCCAGGCAGGGTTGAACACTGAAGCTTTCTTT
CDR3 protein: CASSSQAGLNTEAFF

clone size: -
D gene: -
J gene: TRBJ2-3
V gene: TRBV10-3
CDR3 DNA: TGTGCCATCGGTTCTCAGGGAGCATCCGATACGCAGTATTTT
CDR3 protein: CAIGSQGASDTQYF

clone size: -
D gene: TRBD1
J gene: TRBJ1-1
V gene: TRBV29-1
CDR3 DNA: TGCAGCGCGACAGGGGATGGCACTGAAGCTTTCTTT
CDR3 protein: CSATGDGTEAFF

clone size: few
D gene: -
J gene: TRBJ2-1
V gene: TRBV20-1
CDR3 DNA: TGCAGTGCTAGACAGCCCAATGAGCAGTTCTTC
CDR3 protein: CSARQPNEQFF

clone size: -
D gene: TRBD2
J gene: TRBJ2-3
V gene: TRBV6-1
CDR3 DNA: TGTGCCAGCGGGTTGGGTGCGGGGGGGCCCGCAGATACGCAGTATTTT
CDR3 protein: CASGLGAGGPADTQYF

clone size: -
D gene: -
J gene: TRBJ1-1
V gene: TRBV7-9
CDR3 DNA: TGTGCCAGCAGCCGTCGTGAGGTTGAAGCTTTCTTT
CDR3 protein: CASSRREVEAFF

clone size: -
D gene: -
J gene: TRBJ2-7
V gene: TRBV5-1
CDR3 DNA: TGCGCCAGCAGCTGGACGCACAGCTCCTACGAGCAGTACTTC
CDR3 protein: CASSWTHSSYEQYF

clone size: few
D gene: -
J gene: TRBJ1-1
V gene: TRBV9
CDR3 DNA: TGTGCCAGCAGCGTAACCAGGGCCCTGAACACTGAAGCTTTCTTT
CDR3 protein: CASSVTRALNTEAFF

clone size: few
D gene: -
J gene: TRBJ2-5
V gene: TRBV7-9
CDR3 DNA: TGTGCCAGCAGCCAGATACCGACAGAACAAGAGACCCAGTACTTC
CDR3 protein: CASSQIPTEQETQYF

clone size: -
D gene: -
J gene: TRBJ2-2
V gene: TRBV29-1
CDR3 DNA: TGCAGCGTTGGCAAGCGGTCGAACACCGGGGAGCTGTTTTTT
CDR3 protein: CSVGKRSNTGELFF

clone size: -
D gene: -
J gene: TRBJ2-5
V gene: TRBV4-1
CDR3 DNA: TGCGCCAGCAGTTCCACTTTCCCACAAGAGACCCAGTACTTC
CDR3 protein: CASSSTFPQETQYF

clone size: -
D gene: -
J gene: TRBJ2-2
V gene: TRBV29-1
CDR3 DNA: TGCAGCGCCCGGGTTGTTACCGGGGAGCTGTTTTTT
CDR3 protein: CSARVVTGELFF

clone size: -
D gene: TRBD1
J gene: TRBJ1-2
V gene: TRBV29-1
CDR3 DNA: TGCAGCGTTCGCTCCGGGACAGGGATCTATGGCTACACCTTC
CDR3 protein: CSVRSGTGIYGYTF

clone size: once
D gene: -
J gene: TRBJ2-1
V gene: TRBV5-1
CDR3 DNA: TGCGCCAGCCCCGAGGGCGCCACATACAATGAGCAGTTCTTC
CDR3 protein: CASPEGATYNEQFF

clone size: -
D gene: -
J gene: TRBJ2-1
V gene: TRBV7-9
CDR3 DNA: TGTGCCAGCAGCCCAGGAATAGGGACTGTCTCCTACAATGAGCAGTTCTTC
CDR3 protein: CASSPGIGTVSYNEQFF

clone size: -
D gene: -
J gene: TRBJ2-7
V gene: TRBV7-9
CDR3 DNA: TGTGCCAGCAGCTTAAACAGGGTGGGCGAGCAGTACTTC
CDR3 protein: CASSLNRVGEQYF

clone size: -
D gene: -
J gene: TRBJ1-4
V gene: TRBV29-1
CDR3 DNA: TGCAGCGTTGAAGATCGACGGGGTCTCGATGAAAAACTGTTTTTT
CDR3 protein: CSVEDRRGLDEKLFF

clone size: -
D gene: -
J gene: TRBJ1-1
V gene: TRBV5-1
CDR3 DNA: TGCGCCAGCAGCTTAAGCGACCGCACCCAGAACACTGAAGCTTTCTTT
CDR3 protein: CASSLSDRTQNTEAFF

clone size: -
D gene: -
J gene: TRBJ2-1
V gene: TRBV7-9
CDR3 DNA: TGTGCCAGCAGCTCCTCGGTGGATGGCTCCTACAATGAGCAGTTCTTC
CDR3 protein: CASSSSVDGSYNEQFF

clone size: -
D gene: -
J gene: TRBJ2-7
V gene: TRBV11-2
CDR3 DNA: TGTGCCAGCAGCTTAACTAGGGACCCCTACGAGCAGTACTTC
CDR3 protein: CASSLTRDPYEQYF

clone size: -
D gene: -
J gene: TRBJ1-2
V gene: TRBV29-1
CDR3 DNA: TGCAGCGCAGACAGCCACGGGGATTATGGCTACACCTTC
CDR3 protein: CSADSHGDYGYTF

clone size: -
D gene: -
J gene: TRBJ1-2
V gene: TRBV2
CDR3 DNA: TGTGCCCAGGGGAGCTTCTATGGCTACACCTTC
CDR3 protein: CAQGSFYGYTF

clone size: few
D gene: -
J gene: TRBJ2-1
V gene: TRBV5-6
CDR3 DNA: TGTGCCAGCAGCCTAACGATCCGGGACCATGTTATGGGTGAGCAGTTCTTC
CDR3 protein: CASSLTIRDHVMGEQFF

clone size: -
D gene: -
J gene: TRBJ2-2
V gene: TRBV6-5
CDR3 DNA: TGTGCCAGCAGTCTCGACAGCTACGCGAACACCGGGGAGCTGTTTTTT
CDR3 protein: CASSLDSYANTGELFF

clone size: -
D gene: -
J gene: TRBJ2-1
V gene: TRBV20-1
CDR3 DNA: TGCAGTGCTCGACGAGTGGGGGCCTACAATGAGCAGTTCTTC
CDR3 protein: CSARRVGAYNEQFF

clone size: -
D gene: -
J gene: TRBJ2-1
V gene: TRBV10-3
CDR3 DNA: TGTGCCATCAGTGAGTCTTTTAGGAATGAGCAGTTCTTC
CDR3 protein: CAISESFRNEQFF

clone size: -
D gene: -
J gene: TRBJ2-1
V gene: TRBV12-3/TRBV12-4
CDR3 DNA: TGTGCCAGCAGTTTATTGGCCGATTACTACAATGAGCAGTTCTTC
CDR3 protein: CASSLLADYYNEQFF

clone size: -
D gene: -
J gene: TRBJ2-1
V gene: TRBV18
CDR3 DNA: TGTGCCAGCTCACCACTCTCGGGCTCCTACAATGAGCAGTTCTTC
CDR3 protein: CASSPLSGSYNEQFF

clone size: few
D gene: -
J gene: TRBJ1-1
V gene: TRBV27
CDR3 DNA: TGCGCCTCCTTCCAGTACACTGAAGCTTTCTTT
CDR3 protein: CASFQYTEAFF

clone size: few
D gene: -
J gene: TRBJ2-7
V gene: TRBV10-3
CDR3 DNA: TGTGCCATCAGTGAGAGGGAACGGGCATACGAGCAGTACTTC
CDR3 protein: CAISERERAYEQYF

clone size: many
D gene: -
J gene: TRBJ2-7
V gene: TRBV27
CDR3 DNA: TGTGCCAGCAGTCCCCCTTTGTCCTACGAGCAGTACTTC
CDR3 protein: CASSPPLSYEQYF

clone size: -
D gene: -
J gene: TRBJ2-7
V gene: TRBV16
CDR3 DNA: TGTGCCAGCAGCCAATCCCGGGACGGTAGCTCCTACGAGCAGTACTTC
CDR3 protein: CASSQSRDGSSYEQYF

clone size: -
D gene: -
J gene: TRBJ2-2
V gene: TRBV6-2/TRBV6-3
CDR3 DNA: TGTGCCAGCAGTTACTCAGCGGGTACCGGGGAGCTGTTTTTT
CDR3 protein: CASSYSAGTGELFF

clone size: -
D gene: TRBD1
J gene: TRBJ2-7
V gene: TRBV12-3/TRBV12-4
CDR3 DNA: TGTGCCAGCAGTTTCGGGACAGCACCCTACGAGCAGTACTTC
CDR3 protein: CASSFGTAPYEQYF

clone size: -
D gene: -
J gene: TRBJ2-1
V gene: TRBV29-1
CDR3 DNA: TGCAGCGTTGTCTTGCCCCAGGGAACCTCCTACAATGAGCAGTTCTTC
CDR3 protein: CSVVLPQGTSYNEQFF

clone size: few
D gene: -
J gene: TRBJ1-5
V gene: TRBV9
CDR3 DNA: TGTGCCAGCAGCGTAGACGGGGCCGGCAATCAGCCCCAGCATTTT
CDR3 protein: CASSVDGAGNQPQHF

clone size: few
D gene: -
J gene: TRBJ2-7
V gene: TRBV29-1
CDR3 DNA: TGCAGCGCCGAACCCCTGGAGAGCTACGAGCAGTACTTC
CDR3 protein: CSAEPLESYEQYF

clone size: -
D gene: TRBD1
J gene: TRBJ1-2
V gene: TRBV6-5
CDR3 DNA: TGTGCCAGCAGTAACCGACAGGGGAACTATGGCTACACCTTC
CDR3 protein: CASSNRQGNYGYTF

clone size: -
D gene: -
J gene: TRBJ2-3
V gene: TRBV11-1
CDR3 DNA: TGTGCCAGCAGCCGTTCAACACCCCTCAGGGCAGAGACAGATACGCAGTATTTT
CDR3 protein: CASSRSTPLRAETDTQYF

clone size: -
D gene: -
J gene: TRBJ1-1
V gene: TRBV10-2
CDR3 DNA: TGCGCCGCCAACCTCGGCGGCACTGAAGCTTTCTTT
CDR3 protein: CAANLGGTEAFF

clone size: few
D gene: -
J gene: TRBJ2-7
V gene: TRBV29-1
CDR3 DNA: TGCAGCGTTGAAGGGCCGAGCTCCTACGAGCAGTACTTC
CDR3 protein: CSVEGPSSYEQYF

clone size: -
D gene: -
J gene: TRBJ2-7
V gene: TRBV7-9
CDR3 DNA: TGTGCCAGCAGTCAAGAGGGGGTATACGAGCAGTACTTC
CDR3 protein: CASSQEGVYEQYF

clone size: -
D gene: -
J gene: TRBJ2-2
V gene: TRBV7-9
CDR3 DNA: TGTGCCAGCAGCCACATTACCGGGGAGCTGTTTTTT
CDR3 protein: CASSHITGELFF

clone size: -
D gene: -
J gene: TRBJ2-2
V gene: TRBV7-6
CDR3 DNA: TGTGCCAGCAGCTTAGGGCCCCACAGCGGGGAGCTGTTTTTT
CDR3 protein: CASSLGPHSGELFF

clone size: -
D gene: -
J gene: TRBJ1-1
V gene: TRBV6-1
CDR3 DNA: TGTGCCAGCAGACTTCTACTGGGAGGGATCTACGCTGAAGCTTTCTTT
CDR3 protein: CASRLLLGGIYAEAFF

clone size: -
D gene: -
J gene: TRBJ2-1
V gene: TRBV7-9
CDR3 DNA: TGTGCCAGCAGCTTATGGGGGGTATCCTACAATGAGCAGTTCTTC
CDR3 protein: CASSLWGVSYNEQFF

clone size: -
D gene: -
J gene: TRBJ1-1
V gene: TRBV6-5
CDR3 DNA: TGTGCCAGCAGTTATGTTGACGGCACTGAAGCTTTCTTT
CDR3 protein: CASSYVDGTEAFF

clone size: -
D gene: TRBD2
J gene: TRBJ2-5
V gene: TRBV12-3/TRBV12-4
CDR3 DNA: TGTGCCAGCAGTCGAGCGGGGCCGCGGGGAGAGACCCAGTACTTC
CDR3 protein: CASSRAGPRGETQYF

clone size: many
D gene: -
J gene: TRBJ2-7
V gene: TRBV29-1
CDR3 DNA: TGCAGCGTTGAAGATGGACACGTTAGCTCCTACGAGCAGTACTTC
CDR3 protein: CSVEDGHVSSYEQYF